This entry features one T cell receptor (beta chain) sequence. Some clones are missing from TCRdb's copy, which holds only in-frame ones; the method was immunoSEQ multiplex PCR. The table has 90,000 to 140,000 clones, roughly 80% seen once. The data originate from a study of blood T cell repertoires in COVID-19. In the study overall: The study drew acute and convalescent COVID-19 samples from the United States, Italy and Spain. The cDNA or gDNA used as material had been derived from T cells, B-cell-depleted T cells, or PBMCs.

CDR3 length: 13 residues. CDR1 is SGHNT, CDR2 YENEEA, per germline. V was clipped by 4 bases and J by 3 bases, with 7 bases between them. The source of this sequence is a woman older than 75 with acute or convalescent COVID-19. The sample taken for sequencing was peripheral blood. The chain links TRBV11-3 to TRBJ1-5; D unclear. The chain's CDR3 is CASSSTPNQPQHF. CDR3 bases: TGTGCCAGCAGCTCGACTCCCAATCAGCCCCAGCATTTT.